This note documents a single T cell receptor beta chain sequence. The antigen it binds to is not known. Base qualities are missing; no much larger clone stands one base away. Per the germline V gene, KGHSY is the CDR1 and FQNENV is the CDR2. Relative to germline, V is 6 bases shorter and J is 3 bases shorter, with 11 bases between their ends. From the cysteine up to the phenylalanine, the CDR3 has a length of 13 residues. Only the CDR3 region is kept as DNA, spanning 39 bases read in frame from base 1. The sample is drawn from a study of cytotoxic CD8 clonotypes in ibrutinib-treated CLL (dated by TCRdb to about 2021). The study in broad terms: The cohort was composed of ten to eleven relapsed/refractory and about 15 treatment-naive patients; IGHV unmutated status was identified in roughly 18 patients. Partial responses were observed in approximately 24 patients and complete responses in 2; after a median follow-up of around 68 months, remission was maintained in approximately 14 patients and progression was observed in about twelve. Samples at response were collected after a median of 12 months of treatment, with a range of roughly 6 to 40 months. Samples averaged approximately 260,000 productive templates and tens of thousands of productive rearrangements. Of the 90 or so participants in the trial, 20 to 30 had longitudinal samples available. Cryopreserved peripheral blood mononuclear cells were collected at three points: before therapy, at response, and at either sustained remission or disease progression. Broader findings and caveats from the paper: Public clonotypes were rare and either contracted or stayed stable during treatment, and the rise in clonality at ibrutinib response reflected the expansion of private clonotypes. Sampling times were not matched between sustained-remission and progressing patients, and lymph node repertoires were not studied. Clonality rose at ibrutinib response, remained stable during sustained remission, and dropped back toward baseline at progression. Baseline clonality exceeded that of age-matched healthy donors and correlated strongly with circulating CD8+ T-cell counts.

On a MiSeq, deep resolution sequencing aimed for a depth between 1 in 1 million and 1 in 200,000 T cells, with each clonotype covered approximately 10x on average. The immunoSEQ hsTCRB Kit was used to generate the TCR beta libraries. Per the source publication's procedure: Data were analyzed with ImmunoSEQ Data Assistant and ImmunoSEQ Analyzer, with V, D and J genes assigned per IMGT definitions. Clonality, which ranges from 0 to 1, was calculated by subtracting the normalized Shannon entropy of productive rearrangement frequencies from one. Only overrepresented clonotypes making up at least 0.05% of the repertoire of each patient were included in the public clonotype analysis. Some 13 age-matched healthy donor repertoires from immuneACCESS served as clonality controls. TCRdb obtained this table from immuneACCESS and retained in-frame rearrangements with V and J assigned. These tables miss some clones; where compared with another copy, unresolved V genes account for less than half of the shortfall, and the remainder is unexplained. D and trimming were read from the DNA, whereas the V and J calls and clone size are those reported in that table. The sample table shows tens of thousands of clones, and approximately 51% are seen once. The top ten hold approximately 17% of the sample.

Approximately 2 micrograms of genomic DNA were extracted from cryopreserved PBMCs for TCR beta library preparation. Longitudinal blood samples from CLL patients receiving ibrutinib monotherapy were subjected to high-throughput TCR beta sequencing. The patients were enrolled in a single-center, open-label phase 2 trial of ibrutinib monotherapy. Sequences were derived from PBMCs, sampled before ibrutinib treatment. This receptor was identified in a human donor with chronic lymphocytic leukemia. The chain joins TRBV16 to TRBJ1-1; the D gene is unclear. The CDR3 loop reads CASRPFGDTEAFF. Read as DNA, the sequence is TGTGCCAGCAGGCCCTTCGGGGACACTGAAGCTTTCTTT.